The clone carrying this T cell receptor beta chain was seen at least ten times. Only in-frame clones appear in the TCRdb table, and some are missing; sequencing was by immunoSEQ multiplex PCR. Of approximately 130,000 clones in the sample, 75% to 90% were seen once. This entry comes from a study of blood T cell repertoires in COVID-19. On the study more broadly: Italy, Spain and the United States were the sources of the convalescent and acute COVID-19 samples. T cells, B-cell-depleted T cells, or PBMCs provided the cDNA or gDNA that served as material.

V was shortened by 3 bases and J by 4 bases, with 10 bases between the two germline ends. CDR3 length: 13 amino acids. Germline V gives CDR1 SGDLS, CDR2 YYNGEE. The clonotype was recovered from a human donor in a cohort sampled during active COVID-19. The chain links TRBV9 to TRBJ1-2; D perhaps matches TRBD1 (6 bases). The sample comprised peripheral blood. The CDR3 bases are TGTGCCAGCAGCGCAGGGGAGGGCTATGGCTACACCTTC. It translates to CASSAGEGYGYTF.